The clone carrying this T cell receptor (beta chain) was detected only a few times. Its antigen is not identified. The sample is drawn from a study of T-cell memory formation after mild COVID-19. The V gene end was trimmed by 6 bases and the J gene end by 5 bases; junction bases not matched to a gene: 4. Germline CDR1 is MNHEY and CDR2 is SVGAGI. The CDR3 consists of 14 residues. Study-level findings and limits: Contracting clones from day 15 to 85 showed balanced CD4/CD8; later expanders favored CD4+. For contracting clones, CD4+ ones sat mainly in CM and EM, CD8+ in EMRA.

TCRdb re-analysed the 5' RACE reads in MiXCR, keeping a single row per CDR3 protein. The table has approximately 190,000 distinct CDR3 sequences, 15% to 20% seen once; the top ten hold around 2.4%. Sequences were obtained from PBMCs or a T cell subset sorted from them (not recorded which). The clonotype comes from an adult woman who had mild COVID-19 (a few samples of this study predate the infection). Cell type and time point are not known. The chain recombines TRBV6-5 with TRBJ1-4; TRBD1 agrees at 9 bases. The CDR3 sequence is CASSDRGANEKLFF. The DNA for the CDR3 is TGTGCCAGCAGCGACAGGGGGGCGAATGAAAAACTGTTTTTT.